This TCR beta chain appears in the sequencing data of a study of control samples from healthy donors and cancer patients. This CDR3 spans 15 amino acids. With 4 bases removed from V and 4 bases from J, the gap between germline ends came to 16 bases. Germline CDR1 and CDR2: SEHNR and FQNEAQ (reference sequence). The method was immunoSEQ multiplex PCR; TCRdb's version includes in-frame clones alone and lacks a portion of them. Among around 180,000 clones listed, approximately 94% were seen once. The sequence came from a woman younger than 35 in good health. Sample: blood. This sequence joins TRBV7-9 and TRBJ1-1; weak D call: TRBD1 (6 bases). The CDR3 region has the DNA TGTGCCAGCAGCTGTACAGGGTGTGGGAGCACTGAAGCTTTCTTT. Translation: CASSCTGCGSTEAFF.